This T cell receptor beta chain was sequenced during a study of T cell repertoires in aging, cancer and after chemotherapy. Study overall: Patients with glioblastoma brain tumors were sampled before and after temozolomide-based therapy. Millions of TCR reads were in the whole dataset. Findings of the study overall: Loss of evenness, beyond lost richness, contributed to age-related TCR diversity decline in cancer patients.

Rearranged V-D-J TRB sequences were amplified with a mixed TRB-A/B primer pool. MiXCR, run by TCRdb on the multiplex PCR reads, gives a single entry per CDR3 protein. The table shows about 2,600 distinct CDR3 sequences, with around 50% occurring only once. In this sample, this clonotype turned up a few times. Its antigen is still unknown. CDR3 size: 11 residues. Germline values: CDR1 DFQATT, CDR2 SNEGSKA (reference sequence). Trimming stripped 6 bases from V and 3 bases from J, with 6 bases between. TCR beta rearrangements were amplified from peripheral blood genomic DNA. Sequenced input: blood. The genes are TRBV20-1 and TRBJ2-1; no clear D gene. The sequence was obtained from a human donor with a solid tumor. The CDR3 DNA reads TGCAGTGCCTACAACTACAATGAGCAGTTCTTC. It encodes CSAYNYNEQFF.